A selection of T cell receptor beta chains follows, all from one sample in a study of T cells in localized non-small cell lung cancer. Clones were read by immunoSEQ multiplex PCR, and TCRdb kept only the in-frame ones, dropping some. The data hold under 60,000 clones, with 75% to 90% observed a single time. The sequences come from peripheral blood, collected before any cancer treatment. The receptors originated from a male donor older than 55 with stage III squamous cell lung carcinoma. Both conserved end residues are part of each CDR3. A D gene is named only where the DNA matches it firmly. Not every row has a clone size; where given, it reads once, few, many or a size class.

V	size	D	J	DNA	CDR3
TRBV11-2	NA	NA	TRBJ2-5	TGTGCCAGCAGCTACGATGGGGGGACCCAGTACTTC	CASSYDGGTQYF
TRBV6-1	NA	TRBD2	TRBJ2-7	TGTGCCAGCACCCGACTAGCGGGGGGCCTGGAGCAGTACTTC	CASTRLAGGLEQYF
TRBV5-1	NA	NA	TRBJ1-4	TGCGCCAGCAGCCCGACAGCTGCGGCTAATGAAAAACTGTTTTTT	CASSPTAAANEKLFF
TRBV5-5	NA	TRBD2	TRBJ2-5	TGTGCCAGCAGCTTAGCGGGGGGGCGGGAGACCCAGTACTTC	CASSLAGGRETQYF
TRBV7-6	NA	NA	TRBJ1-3	TGTGCCAGCAGCTCCGGAAACTCTGGAAACACCATATATTTT	CASSSGNSGNTIYF
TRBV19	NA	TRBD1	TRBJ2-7	TGTGCCAGTAGTATGCAAGGGGGCCACGAGCAGTACTTC	CASSMQGGHEQYF
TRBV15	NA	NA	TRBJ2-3	TGTGCCACCAGCAGAGACGTGAAGGGAGATACGCAGTATTTT	CATSRDVKGDTQYF
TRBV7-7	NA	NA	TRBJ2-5	TGTGCCAGCAGCTTAGACGGGGTTGGAGAGACCCAGTACTTC	CASSLDGVGETQYF
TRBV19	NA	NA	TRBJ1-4	TGTGCCAGTAAGGCAGGGCCTGAGGAAAAACTGTTTTTT	CASKAGPEEKLFF
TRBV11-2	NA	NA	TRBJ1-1	TGTGCCAGCAGCTGGGATTTTGAGGGAAGGAACACTGAAGCTTTCTTT	CASSWDFEGRNTEAFF
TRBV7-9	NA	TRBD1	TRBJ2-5	TGTGCCAGCACACGACAGGGGAGCGGGCAAGAGACCCAGTACTTC	CASTRQGSGQETQYF
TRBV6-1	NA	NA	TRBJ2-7	TGTGCCAGCAGTGAATTAGGGACCTCCTACGAGCAGTACTTC	CASSELGTSYEQYF
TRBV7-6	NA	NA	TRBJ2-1	TGTGCCAGCAGCTTGGACTTCTGGGGGGACAATGAGCAGTTCTTC	CASSLDFWGDNEQFF
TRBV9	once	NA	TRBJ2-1	TGTGCCAGCGGTTCCTACAATGAGCAGTTCTTC	CASGSYNEQFF
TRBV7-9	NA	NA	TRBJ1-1	TGTGCCAGCAGCTTACGGGGGGGAGAGAACACTGAAGCTTTCTTT	CASSLRGGENTEAFF
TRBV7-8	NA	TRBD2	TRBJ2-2	TGTGCCAGCAGCTCCAAGGGACTAGACCTTGCGAACACCGGGGAGCTGTTTTTT	CASSSKGLDLANTGELFF
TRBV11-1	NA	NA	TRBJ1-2	TGTGCCAGCAGCTCTGAGCTTCGGGATGGCTACACCTTC	CASSSELRDGYTF
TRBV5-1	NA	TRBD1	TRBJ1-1	TGCGCCAGCAGCTTGGTCTTCGGGACAGTGAACACTGAAGCTTTCTTT	CASSLVFGTVNTEAFF
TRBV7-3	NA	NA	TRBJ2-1	TGTGCCAGCAGCTTAAACCCCATGGAGCCCTACAATGAGCAGTTCTTC	CASSLNPMEPYNEQFF
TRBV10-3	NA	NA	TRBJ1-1	TGTGCCATCAGTGAGTACGGGGGGAGGACTGAAGCTTTCTTT	CAISEYGGRTEAFF
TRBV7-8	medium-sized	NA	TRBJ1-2	TGTGCCAGCAGCTTAGGCGGGTGGGTGCCTGGCTACACCTTC	CASSLGGWVPGYTF
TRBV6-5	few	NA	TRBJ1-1	TGTGCCAACCCAGGGAAGGGAAGGAACACTGAAGCTTTCTTT	CANPGKGRNTEAFF
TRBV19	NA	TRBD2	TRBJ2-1	TGTGCCAGTAGTACCCCCTCGGGAGGGTCCTACAATGAGCAGTTCTTC	CASSTPSGGSYNEQFF
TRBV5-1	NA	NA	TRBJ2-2	TGCGCCAGCACCCTAATACAAAGGGCCGGGGAGCTGTTTTTT	CASTLIQRAGELFF
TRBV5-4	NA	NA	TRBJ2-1	TGTGCCAGCAGCTTGGGGGGGACCATATACAATGAGCAGTTCTTC	CASSLGGTIYNEQFF
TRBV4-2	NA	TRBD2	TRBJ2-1	TGTGCCAGCAGCCAAGATCCACGGGGGGGCAATGAGCAGTTCTTC	CASSQDPRGGNEQFF
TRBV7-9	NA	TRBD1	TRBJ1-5	TGTGCCAGCAGCGGGACAGGGGATTCGGGGAGCAATCAGCCCCAGCATTTT	CASSGTGDSGSNQPQHF
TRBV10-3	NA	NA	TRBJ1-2	TGTGCCATCAGTGAGGGGGTAGCTAACTATGGCTACACCTTC	CAISEGVANYGYTF
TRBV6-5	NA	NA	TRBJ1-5	TGTGCCAGCAGTTACTCGCAGGGTTCGTTGCAGCCCCAGCATTTT	CASSYSQGSLQPQHF
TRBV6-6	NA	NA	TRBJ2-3	TGTGCCAGCAGTGCGCACAGGGAAGGTACGCAGTATTTT	CASSAHREGTQYF
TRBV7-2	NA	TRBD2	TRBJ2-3	TGTGCCAGCAGCTTCGGGAGGACCTTGGGCACAGATACGCAGTATTTT	CASSFGRTLGTDTQYF
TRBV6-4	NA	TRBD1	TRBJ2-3	TGTGCCAGCAGTGGGACAGGGGGCACAGATACGCAGTATTTT	CASSGTGGTDTQYF
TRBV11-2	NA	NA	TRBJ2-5	TGTGCCAGCAGCTTAGACTCAACAAGGGACTCCCCCAAGTACTTC	CASSLDSTRDSPKYF
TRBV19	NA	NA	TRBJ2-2	TGTGCCAGTAGTCGGACGGGAGCGAACACCGGGGAGCTGTTTTTT	CASSRTGANTGELFF
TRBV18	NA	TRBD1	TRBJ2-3	TGTGCCAGCTCACCTTCGGGGACAGGGGGTGCAGATACGCAGTATTTT	CASSPSGTGGADTQYF
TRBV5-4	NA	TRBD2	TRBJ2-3	TGTGCCAGCAGCCCGGTCGCCAGAACCGGGACTAGCGGGAGTCCAGATACGCAGTATTTT	CASSPVARTGTSGSPDTQYF
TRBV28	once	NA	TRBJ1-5	TGTGCCAGCAGCCTGCCCTGGAGGCCCCAGCATTTT	CASSLPWRPQHF
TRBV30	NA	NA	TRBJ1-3	TGTGCCTGGAGCCGCGGTCCTTCGGGAAACACCATATATTTT	CAWSRGPSGNTIYF
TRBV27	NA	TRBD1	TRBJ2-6	TGTGCCAGCAGTTTGGACAGGGCTGGGGCCAACGTCCTGACTTTC	CASSLDRAGANVLTF
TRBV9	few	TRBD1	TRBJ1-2	TGTGCCAGCAGTCGAGCGACAGGGAACTATGGCTACACCTTC	CASSRATGNYGYTF
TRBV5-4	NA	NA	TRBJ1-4	TGTGCCAGCAGCCCTGGCCAGAATAATGAAAAACTGTTTTTT	CASSPGQNNEKLFF
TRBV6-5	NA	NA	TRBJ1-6	TGTGCCAGCAAGGAAAAGAGGGCATATAATTCACCCCTCCACTTT	CASKEKRAYNSPLHF
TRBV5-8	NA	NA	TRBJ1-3	TGTGCCAGCAGCTTCCCGAGGGGGGCAAGTGGAAACACCATATATTTT	CASSFPRGASGNTIYF
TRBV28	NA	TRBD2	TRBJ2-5	TGTGCCAGCAGTGGGGGGGATGTGGTTCAAGAGACCCAGTACTTC	CASSGGDVVQETQYF
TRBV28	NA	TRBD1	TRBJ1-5	TGTGCCAGCACAGGGGGAGGGAGCAATCAGCCCCAGCATTTT	CASTGGGSNQPQHF
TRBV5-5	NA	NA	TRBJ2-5	TGTGCCAGCAGCTCAGGGGGGCTGAGGTACCAAGAGACCCAGTACTTC	CASSSGGLRYQETQYF
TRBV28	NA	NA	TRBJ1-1	TGTGCCAGCAGTATGTATGGATCCAACACTGAAGCTTTCTTT	CASSMYGSNTEAFF
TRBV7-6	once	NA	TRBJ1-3	TGTGCCAGCAGCCTTGGACAGCACAGTGGTGGAAACACCATATATTTT	CASSLGQHSGGNTIYF
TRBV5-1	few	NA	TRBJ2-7	TGCGCCAGCAGTCAAAGACTGAGCTCCTACGAGCAGTACTTC	CASSQRLSSYEQYF